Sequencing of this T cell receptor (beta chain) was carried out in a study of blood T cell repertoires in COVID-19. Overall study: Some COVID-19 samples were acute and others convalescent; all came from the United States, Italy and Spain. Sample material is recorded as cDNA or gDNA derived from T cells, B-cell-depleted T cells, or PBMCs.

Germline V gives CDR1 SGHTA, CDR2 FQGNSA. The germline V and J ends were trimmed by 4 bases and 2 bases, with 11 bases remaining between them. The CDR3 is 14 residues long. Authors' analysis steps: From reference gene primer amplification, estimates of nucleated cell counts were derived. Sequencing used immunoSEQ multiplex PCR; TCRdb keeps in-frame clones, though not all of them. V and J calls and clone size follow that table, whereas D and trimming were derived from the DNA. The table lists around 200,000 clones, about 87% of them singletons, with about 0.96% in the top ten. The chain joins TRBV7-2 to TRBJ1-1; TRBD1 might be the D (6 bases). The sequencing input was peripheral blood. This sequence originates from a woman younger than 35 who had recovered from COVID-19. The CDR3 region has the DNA TGTGCCAGCAGCTCGCTCAGGGGCAACACTGAAGCTTTCTTT. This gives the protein CASSSLRGNTEAFF.